What follows describes a single T cell receptor (beta chain). This clone appeared a few times. No cognate antigen has been identified for it. No clone much larger than this one lies a single base away; base qualities are absent. This sample stems from a study of cytomegalovirus exposure and HLA in healthy donors (dated by TCRdb to the late 2010s). With regard to the full study: An earlier analysis of under 600 of the donors reported about 290 Gb of sequence data and around 110 million unique TCR beta sequences from 150 million to 200 million T cells. On average, roughly 240,000 unique TCR beta nucleotide sequences were sequenced per donor among some 420 genotyped donors of the cohort, with about 19% of those sequences being non-productive. The later analysis used no new phenotypic data to find candidate immune exposures, relying instead on TCR beta sequences and their occurrence across donors. Alongside the repertoire data, information on donor age, sex, ethnicity and CMV serostatus was compiled. In a later genetic analysis, genome-wide SNP genotypes for about 55% of the roughly 700 donors were used, and that subset was treated as a discovery cohort. To decide whether each TCR beta V gene segment behaved as functional or pseudogenic, an earlier analysis of approximately 620 of the donors relied on high-throughput TCR beta sequencing. Typing coverage differed by locus: A, B, C, DRB1 and DQB1 were typed in roughly 620-640 donors, DQA1 in about 500, DPA1 in 600 to 610, and DPB1 in 450 to 490. The study was designed to test whether signatures of past pathogen exposure could be identified by cataloging public T cell receptors. Besides the first cohort of approximately 710 subjects, a separate validation cohort made up of over a hundred different subjects was used. Every repertoire in the discovery cohort had been generated on one and the same sequencing platform. Of the roughly 400 genotyped donors, 75% to 85% were placed in the genetic ancestry cluster associated with self-reported Caucasian donors. HLA typing included class I and class II loci at four-digit resolution. About 300 gigabases of sequencing data and approximately 92 million unique TCR sequences made up an early release that covered under 750 HLA-typed donors. Five DR-DQ haplotypes were handled as single units for association and clustering, since linkage in the cohort was strong. Using immunosequencing, the study profiled T cell repertoires from about 610 subjects and related those repertoires to cytomegalovirus serostatus. High-throughput TCR immunosequencing, statistical association of individual TCRs with disease status, and machine learning were combined to predict cytomegalovirus infection status. To study patterns of TCR occurrence, a later analysis re-analyzed previously published TCR beta repertoires from 500 to 850 donors and added high-resolution HLA genotyping.

Library preparation used the immunoSEQ multiplex PCR assay. For the multiplex PCR, a mixture combining 60 forward primers for TCR Vbeta segments and 13 reverse primers for TCR Jbeta segments was used. Amplification of the CDR3 region of rearranged TCR beta genes was performed with a multiplex PCR assay on genomic DNA. Amplified TCR beta libraries were sequenced as 87-base-pair reads on the Illumina HiSeq System. For the original study's pipeline: In a later analysis, some 80 million unique TCR beta chains were counted across the approximately 640 repertoires, and about 10 million of these chains were shared by at least two donors. A nearest-neighbor algorithm error-corrected the raw reads and collapsed the reads into unique sequences, merging closely related sequences to remove PCR and sequencing errors. V, D and J gene segments were assigned by aligning CDR3 sequences to IMGT reference sequences. For a sequence to be retained, a match of at least six nucleotides to both a V gene segment and a J gene segment was required. Rearrangements were classified as productive when the CDR3 lacked stop codons and remained in frame with V and J, and all other rearrangements were classified as non-productive. CDR3 was defined by IMGT convention, running from the second conserved V-encoded cysteine to the conserved J-encoded phenylalanine. Sequences without an unambiguous match to a single V gene segment were excluded from the earlier analysis of 500 to 700 of the donors. In an earlier analysis of 587 of the donors, V segments were called functional above 56.7% productive rearrangements and were called segregating when the between-donor standard deviation exceeded 5%. A statistical classification framework was built to diagnose cytomegalovirus status from the catalog of TCR beta chain sequences. In a later analysis, V and J genes were assigned by comparing TCR nucleotide sequences against IMGT/GENE-DB human TR gene sequences. A later analysis assigned CDR3 sequences and most-parsimonious VDJ recombination scenarios with the TCRdist pipeline. In a later analysis, every TCR beta chain was defined by the combination of its CDR3 amino acid sequence and its V-gene family, and reads without a unique V-gene family were dropped. To address suspected cross-contamination and a sequencing artifact, a later analysis removed roughly 580 highly shared, low-generation-probability nucleotide sequences. For each public chain, a later analysis derived a clonal expansion index from normalized ranks of inferred template counts within each repertoire. In a later analysis, generation probabilities were computed using a VDJ recombination model fitted to out-of-frame rearrangements, and the results were checked against IGoR. In a later analysis, TCR-TCR, TCR-HLA and TCR-CMV co-occurrence was scored with hypergeometric tests, and a repertoire-size bias correction was applied to TCR pairs. In a later analysis, false discovery rates were estimated by permuting HLA or CMV assignments 20 times. In a later analysis, co-occurring TCRs were grouped with DBSCAN, and TCRdist sequence similarity was added when clustering was performed within HLA-allele-positive subsets. Repertoires with fewer than 30,000 or more than 120,000 public chains, plus five repertoires with anomalous nucleotide sharing, were excluded from co-occurrence clustering. This is the immuneACCESS table as TCRdb keeps it, with only in-frame sequences that have V and J called. A part of the clones is gone; compared with another copy, unresolved V genes explain less than half, and the rest is unexplained. That table supplies the V and J calls and clone size; D and trimming were determined from the DNA. The sample table holds approximately 120,000 clones, of which 81% were seen once. Of the sample, approximately 4% falls within the top ten clones.

In total, 600 or so healthy bone marrow donors made up the cohort. All cohort members were sampled while nominally healthy, although unrecorded immune exposures were likely present. The donor was CMV seropositive and was included in the group of 250 to 300 seropositive cohort members. Each donor provided a peripheral blood sample, and peripheral blood mononuclear cells were used for TCR beta sequencing. The Qiagen DNeasy Blood Extraction Kit was used to extract genomic DNA from the blood cell samples. The paper's findings and limits, for the study overall: CMV serostatus was the only immune exposure information available for the cohort. It was suggested by the authors that the approach could potentially be generalized to other disease states and immunological phenotypes. Because some donors lacked HLA typing at each locus, the association tests relied only on the typed subset. A group of highly shared sequence variants was considered likely to be a technical artifact of the sequencing pipeline. A total of about 180 TCR beta chains were listed by the study as associated with cytomegalovirus. Across donors, most TCR sequences were observed very rarely, whereas some public TCRs were present in many individuals. Most CMV-associated TCR beta chains appeared to be HLA-restricted in a later analysis, and the HLA associations seemed to be driven largely by CMV exposure. Because counts were too low, 15 or so rarely observed V segments, including chromosome 9 orphons, were excluded from the earlier analysis of 587 of the donors. When HLA alleles, especially DR and DQ, strongly co-occurred, TCR associations were difficult to assign to individual alleles. A later genetic analysis associated a missense DCLRE1C variant with V-gene and J-gene trimming of TCR beta chains, and an independent cohort replicated the association. Some IMGT-functional V segments, including TRBV6-2 and TRBV6-3, could not be told apart with the 87-base-pair reads, so those segments were excluded. In a later analysis, 15,000 to 20,000 TCR beta sequences were associated with specific HLA alleles at a false discovery rate of 0.05. Cytomegalovirus status was reported to be diagnosed by the classifier with high specificity and sensitivity in both the original and validation cohorts. According to a later genetic analysis, donors in an Asian-associated ancestry cluster had fewer N-insertions in productive TCRs than the approximately 630-donor mean. In vitro tests confirmed that a few of the cytomegalovirus-associated TCR beta chains recognize cytomegalovirus antigens. In a later analysis, several top co-occurrence clusters were reported to appear linked to parvovirus B19, influenza, CMV and Epstein-Barr virus. A later analysis found that TCR association rates varied across HLA loci, with DRB1 alleles showing the most associated TCRs and HLA-C alleles the fewest. Presence/absence analyses assumed roughly uniform sequencing depth across donors, an assumption that may not hold. In an earlier analysis of more than 450 of the donors, most TCR beta V segments were observed in productive rearrangements about 90% or about 30% of the time, broadly matching IMGT annotations. A later analysis found that HLA-associated TCR beta chains were more clonally expanded and had lower generation probabilities than equally common non-associated chains. A further reported finding was that TCR beta sequences accurately predicted the HLA-A and HLA-B alleles for most subjects in the first cohort. Correlated functional status among segregating V segments might be attributable to linkage disequilibrium, but an unknown experimental factor could not be ruled out. Only TCR beta chains were sequenced in this cohort, and the absence of alpha or paired-chain data limited detectable features.

Deletion took 2 bases off V and 1 base off J, with a span of 5 bases between the germline ends. The cysteine opens and the phenylalanine closes a CDR3 of 13 amino acids. Kept here is only the CDR3 DNA, which spans 39 bases and is read in frame from base 1. From the germline V gene, CDR1 is SGHDN and CDR2 is FVKESK. The sequence came from a young man in good health and CMV-seropositive. This receptor chain uses TRBV14 and TRBJ1-1, with the D gene too uncertain to name. The sample consisted of PBMCs. The CDR3 protein sequence reads: CASSQLPNTEAFF. The DNA is TGTGCCAGCAGCCAACTACCGAACACTGAAGCTTTCTTT.